The clone carrying this T cell receptor beta chain was detected once. The target antigen is unknown. TCRdb processed the 5' RACE reads anew with MiXCR; each CDR3 protein has one entry. The sample lists fewer than 450,000 distinct CDR3 sequences; about 15% were seen once. These data belong to a study of CD8 T cells in ankylosing spondylitis. Study conclusions and caveats: Several of the motif variants were reported before in synovial fluid and blood from reactive arthritis. Ankylosing spondylitis blood appeared to be characterized by a TCR beta motif of under ten highly homologous variants.

The TCR sequence derives from a male donor with ankylosing spondylitis. The specimen was blood, either unsorted or a sorted T cell fraction (not recorded which).

The CDR3 here is CASSQGRGYSVTGELFF. In DNA form, the CDR3 reads TGCGCCAGCAGCCAAGGGAGGGGTTATTCGGTAACCGGGGAGCTGTTTTTT. J is TRBJ2-2 and V is TRBV4-1, with a weak D call TRBD2 (6 bases). The germline V gene has CDR1 MGHRA and CDR2 YSYEKL. Trimming removed 1 base at V and 5 bases at J, with 17 bases between. The CDR3 consists of 17 residues.